This is a list of T cell receptor beta chains from one sample in a study of cytotoxic CD8 clonotypes in ibrutinib-treated CLL. Assay: immunoSEQ multiplex PCR; the TCRdb copy retains only in-frame clones and omits some. The data contain around 160,000 clones, around 84% of them singletons. The sample here was PBMCs, taken after 12 months of ibrutinib treatment. The receptors were gathered from a human donor with chronic lymphocytic leukemia. The CDR3 runs from the conserved cysteine through the conserved F or W. Fields, in order: J gene, V gene, D gene, CDR3 length, clone size, CDR3 DNA, CDR3 protein. The D gene is left open where the match is weak. Only some rows state a clone size, as once, few, many or a class for expanded clones.

J gene: TRBJ2-3
V gene: TRBV5-1
D gene: TRBD1
CDR3 length: 16
clone size: -
CDR3 DNA: TGCGCCAGCAGTAATACGGGACAGGGAGACACAGATACGCAGTATTTT
CDR3 protein: CASSNTGQGDTDTQYF

J gene: TRBJ2-5
V gene: TRBV6-5
D gene: -
CDR3 length: 12
clone size: -
CDR3 DNA: TGTGCCAGCAGGTCTGGGGGGGAGACCCAGTACTTC
CDR3 protein: CASRSGGETQYF

J gene: TRBJ2-5
V gene: TRBV5-5
D gene: -
CDR3 length: 13
clone size: few
CDR3 DNA: TGTGCCAGCAGGGGCCCAGGCGAGGAGACCCAGTACTTC
CDR3 protein: CASRGPGEETQYF

J gene: TRBJ2-1
V gene: TRBV7-3
D gene: -
CDR3 length: 13
clone size: -
CDR3 DNA: TGTGCCAGCAGCTTAACGGCCTACAATGAGCAGTTCTTC
CDR3 protein: CASSLTAYNEQFF

J gene: TRBJ2-7
V gene: TRBV5-8
D gene: -
CDR3 length: 15
clone size: -
CDR3 DNA: TGCGCCAGCAGCCAAGACCTAGACAGCCTCTACGAGCAGTACTTC
CDR3 protein: CASSQDLDSLYEQYF

J gene: TRBJ1-5
V gene: TRBV29-1
D gene: -
CDR3 length: 13
clone size: -
CDR3 DNA: TGCAGCGTTGCAGACAGTGGCAATCAGCCCCAGCATTTT
CDR3 protein: CSVADSGNQPQHF

J gene: TRBJ2-5
V gene: TRBV18
D gene: -
CDR3 length: 13
clone size: -
CDR3 DNA: TGTGCCAGCTCACCCGGATCGGGGAAGACCCAGTACTTC
CDR3 protein: CASSPGSGKTQYF

J gene: TRBJ1-2
V gene: TRBV27
D gene: TRBD1
CDR3 length: 16
clone size: -
CDR3 DNA: TGTGCCAGCAGTCCTATGGACAGGGGGTCTAACTATGGCTACACCTTC
CDR3 protein: CASSPMDRGSNYGYTF

J gene: TRBJ1-2
V gene: TRBV29-1
D gene: TRBD1
CDR3 length: 13
clone size: -
CDR3 DNA: TGCAGCGTTGCCCGGACAGGGGGCAATGGCTACACCTTC
CDR3 protein: CSVARTGGNGYTF

J gene: TRBJ2-5
V gene: TRBV7-2
D gene: -
CDR3 length: 13
clone size: -
CDR3 DNA: TGTGCCAGCAGCTTACGACAGGAGGAGACCCAGTACTTC
CDR3 protein: CASSLRQEETQYF

J gene: TRBJ1-6
V gene: TRBV30
D gene: -
CDR3 length: 15
clone size: -
CDR3 DNA: TGTGCCTGGAGCTTCGGGGGTGGGGGTAATTCACCCCTCCACTTT
CDR3 protein: CAWSFGGGGNSPLHF

J gene: TRBJ1-2
V gene: TRBV9
D gene: -
CDR3 length: 13
clone size: -
CDR3 DNA: TGTGCCAGCAGCGTCCCCCCTTCCGGTGGCTACACCTTC
CDR3 protein: CASSVPPSGGYTF

J gene: TRBJ2-5
V gene: TRBV4-3
D gene: -
CDR3 length: 16
clone size: once
CDR3 DNA: TGCGCCAGCAGCCAAGGGAAGGGACTCTCAAAGGGGACCCAGTACTTC
CDR3 protein: CASSQGKGLSKGTQYF

J gene: TRBJ1-1
V gene: TRBV27
D gene: TRBD1
CDR3 length: 15
clone size: once
CDR3 DNA: TGTGCCAGCAGTCCGACAGGGACAATGAACACTGAAGCTTTCTTT
CDR3 protein: CASSPTGTMNTEAFF

J gene: TRBJ2-3
V gene: TRBV9
D gene: -
CDR3 length: 12
clone size: once
CDR3 DNA: TGTGCCAGCAGCGTAGGTGAAGATACGCAGTATTTT
CDR3 protein: CASSVGEDTQYF

J gene: TRBJ1-2
V gene: TRBV7-2
D gene: -
CDR3 length: 14
clone size: -
CDR3 DNA: TGTGCCAGCAGCCCTGTGGGCGCTAACTATGGCTACACCTTC
CDR3 protein: CASSPVGANYGYTF

J gene: TRBJ2-5
V gene: TRBV5-4
D gene: TRBD2
CDR3 length: 18
clone size: -
CDR3 DNA: TGTGCCAGCAGCTTGGTGGGGCTAGCGGGGGTAACCCAAGAGACCCAGTACTTC
CDR3 protein: CASSLVGLAGVTQETQYF

J gene: TRBJ2-5
V gene: TRBV5-1
D gene: -
CDR3 length: 19
clone size: -
CDR3 DNA: TGCGCCAGCAGACAAACAGGAGGGTTCAGCAACCCCTCACAAGAGACCCAGTACTTC
CDR3 protein: CASRQTGGFSNPSQETQYF

J gene: TRBJ2-7
V gene: TRBV7-2
D gene: -
CDR3 length: 15
clone size: -
CDR3 DNA: TGTGCCAGCAGCTTAGTCCCGGGGCCATCCTACGAGCAGTACTTC
CDR3 protein: CASSLVPGPSYEQYF

J gene: TRBJ2-6
V gene: TRBV28
D gene: TRBD1
CDR3 length: 19
clone size: once
CDR3 DNA: TGTGCCAGCAAGTTTTTCGGGGACAGGGGTCTTTCGGGGGCCAACGTCCTGACTTTC
CDR3 protein: CASKFFGDRGLSGANVLTF

J gene: TRBJ1-2
V gene: TRBV27
D gene: -
CDR3 length: 13
clone size: -
CDR3 DNA: TGTGCCAGCAGTTGGTCTCAGGGATATGGCTACACCTTC
CDR3 protein: CASSWSQGYGYTF

J gene: TRBJ2-1
V gene: TRBV19
D gene: -
CDR3 length: 15
clone size: -
CDR3 DNA: TGTGCCAGTGGGCTAGGCTCAAGCTCCTACAATGAGCAGTTCTTC
CDR3 protein: CASGLGSSSYNEQFF

J gene: TRBJ2-7
V gene: TRBV6-4
D gene: -
CDR3 length: 12
clone size: once
CDR3 DNA: TGTGCCAGCAGGGGCCTCTCCTACGAGCAGTACTTC
CDR3 protein: CASRGLSYEQYF

J gene: TRBJ1-3
V gene: TRBV18
D gene: -
CDR3 length: 14
clone size: -
CDR3 DNA: TGTGCCAGCTCACCACCAATGGCGGGAAACACCATATATTTT
CDR3 protein: CASSPPMAGNTIYF

J gene: TRBJ2-7
V gene: TRBV21-1
D gene: -
CDR3 length: 15
clone size: -
CDR3 DNA: TGTGCCAGCCCTCCTGACAGGGTCACCCCCTACGAGCAGTACTTC
CDR3 protein: CASPPDRVTPYEQYF

J gene: TRBJ1-1
V gene: TRBV5-1
D gene: -
CDR3 length: 13
clone size: -
CDR3 DNA: TGCGCTTCGTCCCCTGGGTTGAACACTGAAGCTTTCTTT
CDR3 protein: CASSPGLNTEAFF

J gene: TRBJ2-7
V gene: TRBV11-2
D gene: TRBD2
CDR3 length: 15
clone size: -
CDR3 DNA: TGTGCCAGCAGCTTGAGCGGGAGGTTTTTCGACGAGCAGTACTTC
CDR3 protein: CASSLSGRFFDEQYF

J gene: TRBJ2-5
V gene: TRBV5-4
D gene: -
CDR3 length: 11
clone size: -
CDR3 DNA: TGTGCCAGCAGCTATGGGGAGACCCAGTACTTC
CDR3 protein: CASSYGETQYF

J gene: TRBJ2-3
V gene: TRBV18
D gene: -
CDR3 length: 14
clone size: -
CDR3 DNA: TGTGCCAGCTCACCAGGGCTAGGAACAGATACGCAGTATTTT
CDR3 protein: CASSPGLGTDTQYF

J gene: TRBJ1-1
V gene: TRBV28
D gene: TRBD1
CDR3 length: 13
clone size: -
CDR3 DNA: TGTGCCAGCAGTACTAACAGGGGGCGCGAAGCTTTCTTT
CDR3 protein: CASSTNRGREAFF

J gene: TRBJ2-1
V gene: TRBV28
D gene: TRBD2
CDR3 length: 16
clone size: -
CDR3 DNA: TGTGCCAGCAGCACCCCCGTTGCGGGAGGGCGGGGCGAGCAGTTCTTC
CDR3 protein: CASSTPVAGGRGEQFF

J gene: TRBJ2-5
V gene: TRBV5-1
D gene: -
CDR3 length: 14
clone size: -
CDR3 DNA: TGCGCCAGCAGCTTGGCTGGCTATGAAGAGACCCAGTACTTC
CDR3 protein: CASSLAGYEETQYF

J gene: TRBJ2-7
V gene: TRBV7-9
D gene: -
CDR3 length: 15
clone size: -
CDR3 DNA: TGTGCCAGCAGCCCTCTGTCGGGGAGTGTCTACGAGCAGTACTTC
CDR3 protein: CASSPLSGSVYEQYF

J gene: TRBJ2-7
V gene: TRBV9
D gene: TRBD1
CDR3 length: 15
clone size: once
CDR3 DNA: TGTGCCAGCAGCGTAGGCAGGGGGCTCTCCTACGAGCAGTACTTC
CDR3 protein: CASSVGRGLSYEQYF

J gene: TRBJ1-4
V gene: TRBV13
D gene: TRBD1
CDR3 length: 14
clone size: few
CDR3 DNA: TGTGCCAGCAGAATAGGACAGGGGGCTGAAAAACTGTTTTTT
CDR3 protein: CASRIGQGAEKLFF

J gene: TRBJ2-3
V gene: TRBV7-2
D gene: -
CDR3 length: 14
clone size: -
CDR3 DNA: TGTGCCAGCAGCCAAGGGCTGAGCACAGATACGCAGTATTTT
CDR3 protein: CASSQGLSTDTQYF

J gene: TRBJ1-4
V gene: TRBV9
D gene: -
CDR3 length: 13
clone size: -
CDR3 DNA: TGTGCCAGCAGCAGGGGGATTAATGAAAAACTGTTTTTT
CDR3 protein: CASSRGINEKLFF

J gene: TRBJ1-2
V gene: TRBV5-4
D gene: -
CDR3 length: 12
clone size: once
CDR3 DNA: TGTGCCAGCAGCTCATACGAGGGCGGCTACACCTTC
CDR3 protein: CASSSYEGGYTF